The present T cell receptor (beta chain) was sequenced within a study of blood T cells in healthy people across ages. Study at large: Template switching picked up about one barcoded beta molecule for each two T cells.

Overall study findings and caveats: Comparison with aged donors showed that long-lived donors had more naive CD4+ cells and higher diversity.

On this clonotype: Its antigen is not known.

The authors ran a second PCR of about 7 to 12 cycles using a sample-barcoded 5' primer and a J-beta primer mix. All cDNA molecules were each tagged by a template-switch adaptor with 12 random nucleotides. TCRdb reanalysed the 5' RACE reads using MiXCR and keeps one entry per CDR3 protein. The sample has 1.5 million to 2 million distinct CDR3 sequences; under 30% are singletons. The sequence was obtained from a woman in her twenties or thirties in good health. Sequenced sample: blood.

CDR3 bases: TGTGCCATCAGTGGAGGGTTTGGCACTGAAGCTTTCTTT. Translating gives CAISGGFGTEAFF. The chain is built from TRBV10-3 and TRBJ1-1; D is ambiguous. Germline CDR1 is ENHRY and CDR2 is SYGVKD. The CDR3 runs to 13 residues. The V gene lost 4 bases and the J gene lost 4 bases, with 10 bases spanning the gap.